This T cell receptor beta chain stems from a study of blood T cell repertoires in COVID-19. Background on the study: Sources were T cells, B-cell-depleted T cells, or PBMCs; the material itself was cDNA or gDNA.

With 5 bases clipped from V and 5 bases from J, the junction kept 11 bases outside the gene matches. Germline-derived CDR1 and CDR2 are MDHEN and SYDVKM. This CDR3 has 15 amino acids. Per the original data handling: Amplification from reference gene primers served as the basis for estimated nucleated cell counts. Sequenced by immunoSEQ multiplex PCR; TCRdb stores in-frame clones only, minus some. That table gives V, J and clone size, and the DNA gave D and trimming. The sample yields roughly 230,000 clones, about 85% seen once. This clone showed up just a few times. The material sequenced was peripheral blood. This clonotype originated in a woman aged 80 or over with acute or convalescent COVID-19. This sequence joins TRBV28 and TRBJ1-2, with 7 positions matching TRBD1. The CDR3 here is CASSPATGRRYGYTF. The CDR3 DNA sequence: TGTGCCAGCAGTCCCGCGACAGGGCGCAGGTATGGCTACACCTTC.